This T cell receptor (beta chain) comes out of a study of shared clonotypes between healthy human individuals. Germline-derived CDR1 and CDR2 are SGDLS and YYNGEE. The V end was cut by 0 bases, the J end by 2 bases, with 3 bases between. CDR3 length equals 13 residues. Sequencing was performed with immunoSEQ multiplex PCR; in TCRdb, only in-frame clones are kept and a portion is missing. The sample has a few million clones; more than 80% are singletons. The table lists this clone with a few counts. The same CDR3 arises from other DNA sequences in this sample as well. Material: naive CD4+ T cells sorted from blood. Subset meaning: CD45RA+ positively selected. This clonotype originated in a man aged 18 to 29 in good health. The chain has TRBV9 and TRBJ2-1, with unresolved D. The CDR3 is CASSVGTYNEQFF. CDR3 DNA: TGTGCCAGCAGCGTAGGGACCTACAATGAGCAGTTCTTC.